A single sample gave rise to the 20 T cell receptor beta chains below, sequenced in a study of radiotherapy plus CTLA-4 blockade in lung cancer. Clones were sequenced by immunoSEQ multiplex PCR, and TCRdb holds only the in-frame ones, with some missing. The table lists around 70,000 clones, around 86% of them singletons. The sequencing used peripheral blood, collected from a patient treated with radiotherapy plus ipilimumab. These receptors were taken from a human donor with non-small cell lung cancer that progressed on radiotherapy plus ipilimumab.

This chain links TRBV5-1 with TRBJ2-7; a weak D match, TRBD1 (5 bases). V lost 4 bases to trimming and J lost 2 bases, with 10 bases between them. This CDR3 spans 13 amino acids. In germline, CDR1 is SGHRS, CDR2 YFSETQ. CDR3: CASSPTVAYEQYF. Here the CDR3 DNA reads TGCGCCAGCAGCCCGACAGTCGCCTACGAGCAGTACTTC.

This sequence joins TRBV5-6 and TRBJ2-2; TRBD1 matches at 7 bases. With V trimmed by 5 bases and J by 3 bases, 7 bases remained unmatched. Germline V lookup: CDR1 SGHDT, CDR2 YYEEEE. The CDR3 has 15 amino acids. The CDR3 reads CASRHAQGYTGELFF. For the CDR3, the DNA is TGTGCCAGCAGACATGCACAGGGGTACACCGGGGAGCTGTTTTTT.

The rearrangement links TRBV25-1 to TRBJ2-7; TRBD1 aligns across 8 bases. CDR3 length equals 13 residues. The germline gives CDR1 MGHDK, CDR2 SYGVNS. Losses at the gene ends were 4 bases for V and 4 bases for J; bases not matched to a gene: 3. This CDR3 reads CASSGRQGYEQYF. In nucleotides, the CDR3 is TGTGCCAGCAGTGGTAGACAGGGGTACGAGCAGTACTTC.

On this clone itself: At one end the junction does not follow the germline gene, possibly because of a read error. The genes are TRBV28 and TRBJ2-2, with D maybe TRBD2 (5 bases). Germline CDR1 MDHEN, CDR2 SYDVKM. The CDR3 has 12 residues. The CDR3, as DNA: TGTGCCAGCAGTTTCGGCACCGGGAAGCTGTTTTTT. Translated: CASSFGTGKLFF.

This chain connects TRBV2 to TRBJ1-2; D remains ambiguous. The CDR3 consists of 12 residues. The germline V and J ends were trimmed by 8 bases and 0 bases, with 7 bases remaining between them. Germline lookup yields CDR1 SNHLY and CDR2 FYNNEI. The CDR3 region is CASGKANYGYTF. The CDR3 coding sequence is TGTGCCAGCGGAAAAGCTAACTATGGCTACACCTTC. Filled out from reference TRBV2 and TRBJ1-2, the complete variable domain reads EPEVTQTPSHQVTQMGQEVILRCVPISNHLYFYWYRQILGQKVEFLVSFYNNEISEKSEIFDDQFSVERPDGSNFTLKIRSTKLEDSAMYFCASGKANYGYTFGSGTRLTVV.

This clone was counted only a few times. This chain links TRBV10-3 with TRBJ2-2; D not resolved. Germline V lookup: CDR1 ENHRY, CDR2 SYGVKD. Trimming cost V 7 bases and J 7 bases, with 10 bases left between them. The CDR3 runs 12 residues. CDR3 sequence reads: CAIIRPGGELFF. CDR3 bases: TGTGCCATCATTAGACCGGGCGGGGAGCTGTTTTTT.

This chain links TRBV29-1 with TRBJ2-7; 12 bases map to TRBD2. Losses at the gene ends were 4 bases for V and 0 bases for J; bases not matched to a gene: 13. The germline V gene has CDR1 SQVTM and CDR2 ANQGSEA. CDR3 length equals 18 residues. The CDR3 DNA sequence: TGCAGCGTTGTTGGACTAGCGGGACCTACTAGAAACTCCTACGAGCAGTACTTC. The encoded protein is CSVVGLAGPTRNSYEQYF.

The rearrangement uses TRBV6-6 and TRBJ2-2; D is unclear. CDR1 and CDR2 (germline): MNHNY, SVGAGI (reference sequence). The length of the CDR3 is 13 residues. V lost 9 bases, J lost 1 base, and 9 bases lay in between. This CDR3 reads CASRTVNTGELFF. CDR3 DNA: TGTGCCAGTAGGACGGTGAACACCGGGGAGCTGTTTTTT.

This rearrangement joins TRBV27 to TRBJ2-3, with D unclear. The CDR3 spans 12 residues. Germline CDR1 and CDR2: MNHEY and SMNVEV (reference sequence). With 5 bases removed from V and 3 bases from J, the gap between germline ends came to 6 bases. CDR3 nucleotide sequence: TGTGCCAGCAGTACCTTTACAGATACGCAGTATTTT. Its translation is CASSTFTDTQYF.

The chain couples TRBV10-1 to TRBJ2-1; a weak D match, TRBD2 (6 bases). With 6 bases removed from V and 5 bases from J, the gap between germline ends came to 17 bases. Germline CDR1 reads WNHNN; CDR2 reads SYGVQD (reference sequence). This CDR3 comprises 15 residues. CDR3 amino acids: CASSHLVADNNEQFF. The CDR3 nucleotides are TGCGCCAGCAGCCACTTGGTAGCGGATAACAATGAGCAGTTCTTC.

This clone was seen only once. This chain connects TRBV7-3 to TRBJ2-7; 9 positions agree with TRBD1. With V trimmed by 2 bases and J by 2 bases, 4 bases remained unmatched. The germline CDR1 and CDR2 sequences are SGHTA and FQGTGA. This CDR3 region has 15 residues. Written as DNA, the CDR3 is TGTGCCAGCAGCTTAGCCGGGACAGGGACCTACGAGCAGTACTTC. This sequence encodes CASSLAGTGTYEQYF.

The gene calls are TRBV11-2 and TRBJ2-7, with 8 bases matching TRBD1. V shed 2 bases and J 4 bases; nucleotides not matched to a gene: 7. The germline V gene has CDR1 SGHAT and CDR2 FQNNGV. The CDR3 contains 15 residues. The CDR3 bases are TGTGCCAGCAGCTTAAGGACAGGGATTGGTTACGAGCAGTACTTC. Its translation is CASSLRTGIGYEQYF.

The chain joins TRBV4-2 to TRBJ1-5; D unclear. Trimming took off 1 base at V and 4 bases at J, with 5 bases between the two ends. Germline loops: CDR1 LGHNA, CDR2 YNFKEQ. This CDR3 is built from 13 residues. CDR3 coding DNA: TGTGCCAGCAGCCAAGGGCCAAATCAGCCCCAGCATTTT. Protein product: CASSQGPNQPQHF.

The gene calls are TRBV5-1 and TRBJ1-6, with 9 bases identical to TRBD1. Germline trimming cut 5 bases from V and 7 bases from J; bases unmatched to any gene: 4. Germline loops: CDR1 SGHRS, CDR2 YFSETQ. The CDR3 spans 14 residues. CDR3: CASRGDRENSPLHF. CDR3 bases: TGCGCCAGCAGGGGGGACAGGGAAAATTCACCCCTCCACTTT.

The chain uses TRBV27 and TRBJ2-3, with D perhaps TRBD1 or TRBD2 (5 bases each). V was cut by 2 bases and J by 10 bases, with 16 bases left in between. The germline CDR1 and CDR2 sequences are MNHEY and SMNVEV (reference sequence). There are 14 residues in the CDR3. The CDR3 DNA reads as TGTGCCAGCAGTTTACGCCCGAACGGGACCCCGCAGTATTTT. Amino acid sequence: CASSLRPNGTPQYF.

This clone is a singleton in its sample. The V and J genes are TRBV11-1 and TRBJ2-3; 10 bases fit TRBD2. Per the germline V gene, CDR1 is SGHAT and CDR2 is FQDESV (reference sequence). J gave up 1 base and V 4 bases, and 2 bases lay outside the gene matches. There are 15 residues in the CDR3. The CDR3 DNA reads as TGTGCCAGCAGCTCAGGGACTAGCGGCACAGATACGCAGTATTTT. Translation: CASSSGTSGTDTQYF.

V and J are TRBV5-4 and TRBJ1-2, with D uncertain. Trimming took 5 bases from V and 7 from J, leaving 15 bases between them. Germline assignment: CDR1 SGHNT and CDR2 YYREEE (reference sequence). CDR3 length equals 13 residues. The CDR3 sequence is CASSLVSVRGYTF. DNA of the CDR3: TGTGCCAGCAGTCTCGTTTCGGTGCGTGGCTACACCTTC. The entire variable domain, with the rest obtained from reference TRBV5-4 and TRBJ1-2, is as follows: ETGVTQSPTHLIKTRGQQVTLRCSSQSGHNTVSWYQQALGQGPQFIFQYYREEENGRGNFPPRFSGLQFPNYSSELNVNALELDDSALYLCASSLVSVRGYTFGSGTRLTVV.

This clone occurred a few times. In nucleotides, the CDR3 is TGTGCCAGCACCTGGGGGGGTGCCTATGGCTACACCTTC. Its translation: CASTWGGAYGYTF. This chain connects TRBV5-4 to TRBJ1-2, with D perhaps matching TRBD1 (5 bases). The germline V gene encodes CDR1 SGHNT and CDR2 YYREEE (reference sequence). The CDR3 totals 13 residues. V was pared by 6 bases and J by 4 bases, with 13 bases between.

The chain combines TRBV28 with TRBJ2-7, with D possibly being TRBD2 (6 bases). V dropped 5 bases and J dropped 5 bases, with 7 bases sitting between them. Germline V lookup: CDR1 MDHEN, CDR2 SYDVKM. The CDR3 extends over 11 amino acids. CDR3 sequence: CASSGGNEQYF. The CDR3 DNA sequence: TGTGCCAGCAGTGGCGGGAACGAGCAGTACTTC.

CDR3 DNA: TGTGCCAGTAGTATACCAGGGTCAGATACGCAGTATTTT. Amino acids: CASSIPGSDTQYF. This chain connects TRBV19 to TRBJ2-3; TRBD1 is a possible D gene (5 bases). Between the trimmed V and J ends, which lost 2 bases and 4 bases, there was a span of 7 bases. Germline V gene sequence: CDR1 LNHDA, CDR2 SQIVND (reference sequence). The CDR3 is 13 amino acids.